The clone carrying this T cell receptor beta chain was seen at least ten times. This CDR3 spans 15 amino acids. Germline V gives CDR1 DFQATT, CDR2 SNEGSKA (reference sequence). With 6 bases clipped from V and 4 bases from J, the junction kept 9 bases outside the gene matches. These data belong to a study of prognosis after radiotherapy for stage I lung cancer. About the research overall: SBRT was given in 3 to 5 fractions at a biologically effective dose of at least 100 Gy as radiotherapy.

Node negativity on CT and PET/CT was present in all patients, alongside an absence of prior chemotherapy, radiotherapy or other malignancies. Template was genomic DNA; TCR beta CDR3 amplified in two multiplex PCR rounds. Specific primers for each TRBV and TRBJ gene were what first-round PCR used. TCRdb re-called the multiplex PCR reads with MiXCR, one entry per CDR3 protein. The table shows about 30,000 distinct CDR3 sequences, with roughly 31% occurring only once. This receptor was identified in a donor aged 50 or older with non-small cell lung cancer. The sample in question was PBMCs, obtained before or after stereotactic body radiation therapy (not recorded which). This chain uses TRBV20-1 with TRBJ1-1; 12 nucleotides align to TRBD1. CDR3 sequence reads: CSASQGTGGFTEAFF. CDR3 nucleotide sequence: TGCAGTGCCTCGCAAGGGACAGGGGGCTTCACTGAAGCTTTCTTT.